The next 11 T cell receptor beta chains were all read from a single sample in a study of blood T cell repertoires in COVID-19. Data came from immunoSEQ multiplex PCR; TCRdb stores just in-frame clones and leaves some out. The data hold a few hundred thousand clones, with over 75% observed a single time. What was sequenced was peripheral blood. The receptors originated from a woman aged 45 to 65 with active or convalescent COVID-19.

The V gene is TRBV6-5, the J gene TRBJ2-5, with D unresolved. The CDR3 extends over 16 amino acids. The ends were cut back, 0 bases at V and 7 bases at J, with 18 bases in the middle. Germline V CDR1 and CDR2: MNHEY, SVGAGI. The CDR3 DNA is TGTGCCAGCAGTTACTCGAGAACCCAGACCCCAGGGACCCAGTACTTC. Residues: CASSYSRTQTPGTQYF.

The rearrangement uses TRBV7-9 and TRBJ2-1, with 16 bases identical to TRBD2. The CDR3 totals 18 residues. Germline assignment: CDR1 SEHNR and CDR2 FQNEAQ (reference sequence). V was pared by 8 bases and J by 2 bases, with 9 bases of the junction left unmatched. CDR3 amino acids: CASLKGLAGGSPYNEQFF. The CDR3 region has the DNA TGTGCCAGCTTGAAGGGACTAGCGGGAGGGTCCCCCTACAATGAGCAGTTCTTC.

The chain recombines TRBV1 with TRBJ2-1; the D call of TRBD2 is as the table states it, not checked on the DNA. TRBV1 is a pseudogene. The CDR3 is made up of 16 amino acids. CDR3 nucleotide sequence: TGCACCAGCAGCCAAGACGAACGGAGCTCCTACAATGAGCAGTTCTTC. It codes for CTSSQDERSSYNEQFF.

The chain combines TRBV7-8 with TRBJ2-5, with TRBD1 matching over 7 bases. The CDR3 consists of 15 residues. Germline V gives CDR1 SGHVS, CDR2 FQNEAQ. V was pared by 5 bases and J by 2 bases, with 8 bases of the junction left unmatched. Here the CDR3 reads CASSHLQGQQETQYF. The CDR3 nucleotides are TGTGCCAGCAGCCATTTACAGGGACAGCAAGAGACCCAGTACTTC. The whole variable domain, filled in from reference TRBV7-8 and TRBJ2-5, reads GAGVSQSPRYKVAKRGQDVALRCDPISGHVSLFWYQQALGQGPEFLTYFQNEAQLDKSGLPSDRFFAERPEGSVSTLKIQRTQQEDSAVYLCASSHLQGQQETQYFGPGTRLLVL.

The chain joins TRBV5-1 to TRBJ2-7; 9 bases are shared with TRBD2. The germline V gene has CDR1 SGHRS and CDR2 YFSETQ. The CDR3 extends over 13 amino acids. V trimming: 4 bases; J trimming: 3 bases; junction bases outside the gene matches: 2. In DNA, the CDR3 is TGCGCCAGCAGCCAGACTAGCGGCTACGAGCAGTACTTC. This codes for CASSQTSGYEQYF.

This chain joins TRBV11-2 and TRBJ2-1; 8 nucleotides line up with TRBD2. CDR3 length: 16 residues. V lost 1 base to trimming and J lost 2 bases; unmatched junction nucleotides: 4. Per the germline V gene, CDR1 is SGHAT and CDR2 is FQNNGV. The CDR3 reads CASSLGSGNAYNEQFF. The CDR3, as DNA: TGTGCCAGCAGCTTAGGTAGCGGGAACGCCTACAATGAGCAGTTCTTC.

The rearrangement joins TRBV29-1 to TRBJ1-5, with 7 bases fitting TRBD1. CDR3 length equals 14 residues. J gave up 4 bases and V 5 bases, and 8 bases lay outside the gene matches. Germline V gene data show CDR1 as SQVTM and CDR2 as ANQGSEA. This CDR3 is CSVKTGSGNQPQHF. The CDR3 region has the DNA TGCAGCGTTAAGACAGGGTCGGGGAATCAGCCCCAGCATTTT.

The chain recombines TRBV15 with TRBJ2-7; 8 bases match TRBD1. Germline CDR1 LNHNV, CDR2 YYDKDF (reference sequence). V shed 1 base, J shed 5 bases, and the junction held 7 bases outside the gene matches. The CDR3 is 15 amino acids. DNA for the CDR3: TGTGCCACCAGCAGAGGGACAGGGCCCATCGACGAGCAGTACTTC. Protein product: CATSRGTGPIDEQYF.

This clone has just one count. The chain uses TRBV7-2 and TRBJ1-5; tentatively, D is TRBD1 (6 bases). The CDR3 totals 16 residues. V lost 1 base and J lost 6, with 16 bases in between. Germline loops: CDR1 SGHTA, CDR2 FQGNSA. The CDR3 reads CASSLVSAGARQPQHF. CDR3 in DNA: TGTGCCAGCAGCTTAGTTTCGGCAGGGGCGCGTCAGCCCCAGCATTTT.

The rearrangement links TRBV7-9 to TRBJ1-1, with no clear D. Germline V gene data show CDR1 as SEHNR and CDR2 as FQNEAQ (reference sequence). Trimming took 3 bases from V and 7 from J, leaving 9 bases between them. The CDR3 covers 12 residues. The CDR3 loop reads CASSFQAYEAFF. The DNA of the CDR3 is TGTGCCAGCAGCTTTCAGGCGTATGAAGCTTTCTTT.

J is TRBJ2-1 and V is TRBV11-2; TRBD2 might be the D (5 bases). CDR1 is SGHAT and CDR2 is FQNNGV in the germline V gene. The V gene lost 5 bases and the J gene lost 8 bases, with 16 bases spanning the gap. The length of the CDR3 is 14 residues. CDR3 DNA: TGTGCCAGCAGCCCTCGAGGTACCGGGGATGAGCAGTTCTTC. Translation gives CASSPRGTGDEQFF. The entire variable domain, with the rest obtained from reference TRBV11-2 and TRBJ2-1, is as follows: EAGVAQSPRYKIIEKRQSVAFWCNPISGHATLYWYQQILGQGPKLLIQFQNNGVVDDSQLPKDRFSAERLKGVDSTLKIQPAKLEDSAVYLCASSPRGTGDEQFFGPGTRLTVL.